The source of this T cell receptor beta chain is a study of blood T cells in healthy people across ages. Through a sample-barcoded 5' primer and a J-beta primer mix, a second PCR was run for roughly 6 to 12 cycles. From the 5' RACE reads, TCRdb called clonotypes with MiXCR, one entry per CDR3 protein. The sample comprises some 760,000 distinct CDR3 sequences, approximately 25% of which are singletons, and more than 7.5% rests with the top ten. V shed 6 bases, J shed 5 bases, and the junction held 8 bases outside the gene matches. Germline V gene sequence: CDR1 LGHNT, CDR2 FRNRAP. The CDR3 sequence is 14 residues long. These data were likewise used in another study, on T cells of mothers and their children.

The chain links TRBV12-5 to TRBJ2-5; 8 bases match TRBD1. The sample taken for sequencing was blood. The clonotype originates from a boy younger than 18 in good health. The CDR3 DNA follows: TGTGCTAGTGGGACGGACAGGGCATTCGAGACCCAGTACTTC. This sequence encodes CASGTDRAFETQYF.